These 26 T cell receptor beta chains were all obtained from the same sample, sequenced in a study of monozygotic twins with inflammatory bowel disease. TCRdb re-called the 5' RACE reads, yielding one record per CDR3 amino acid sequence without DNA. The table lists approximately 330,000 distinct CDR3 sequences, with under 2.5% in the top ten. Sequencing was carried out using blood. The receptors stem from a human donor with ulcerative colitis or Crohn's disease, or a healthy co-twin of an affected twin (not recorded which).

The chain couples TRBV12-5 to TRBJ2-4; TCRdb indicates TRBD1, and absent DNA this call remains unverified. The CDR3 covers 17 residues. Per the germline V gene, CDR1 is LGHNT and CDR2 is FRNRAP. CDR3 residues: CASGLEVTGASKNIQYF.

The genes are TRBV6-5 and TRBJ2-3. Germline lookup yields CDR1 MNHEY and CDR2 SVGAGI. This CDR3 contains 15 residues. The chain's CDR3 is CASSYSQPYTDTQYF.

V gene TRBV7-9 combines with J gene TRBJ2-7; TCRdb's D call, TRBD1, is unchecked because there is no DNA. The CDR3 extends over 11 amino acids. CDR1 SEHNR and CDR2 FQNEAQ come from the germline V gene (reference sequence). CDR3 residues: CASSFRDEQYF.

The chain couples TRBV10-3 to TRBJ2-3; TCRdb names TRBD2, which stays unverified in the absence of DNA. CDR3 length: 13 residues. Germline V gene data show CDR1 as ENHRY and CDR2 as SYGVKD. The CDR3 region is CAITRSQPDAQYF.

The chain joins TRBV5-1 to TRBJ2-3; the D gene TCRdb calls, TRBD2, cannot be checked with no DNA. The CDR3 runs to 17 residues. CDR1 and CDR2 (germline): SGHRS, YFSETQ. CDR3 sequence reads: CASSFAWTSGSTDTQYF.

The chain couples TRBV19 to TRBJ1-5; TCRdb names TRBD1, which stays unverified in the absence of DNA. CDR1 and CDR2 from the germline V gene are LNHDA and SQIVND (reference sequence). The CDR3 has 14 amino acids. The CDR3 protein is CASSREWGNQPQHF.

The chain employs TRBV2 and TRBJ1-1; the TRBD1 assignment by TCRdb is unverifiable without DNA. The length of the CDR3 is 16 residues. Looked up from germline, CDR1 is SNHLY and CDR2 is FYNNEI. CDR3 protein: CASSEGRTGFNTEAFF.

The chain recombines TRBV12-3 or TRBV12-4 with TRBJ2-2. The length of the CDR3 is 13 residues. CDR3 residues: CASSFQSPGELFF.

The chain joins TRBV15 to TRBJ2-3. The V gene's germline CDR1 is LNHNV and CDR2 YYDKDF (reference sequence). The CDR3 contains 14 residues. The CDR3 is CATSRGTSADTQYF.

The genes are TRBV28 and TRBJ2-7; the TCRdb D gene call, TRBD1, has no DNA to confirm it. Germline V gives CDR1 MDHEN, CDR2 SYDVKM. The CDR3 extends over 14 amino acids. Here the CDR3 reads CASSLPGFGYEQYF.

This rearrangement joins TRBV5-1 to TRBJ2-1; the D call from TCRdb, TRBD1, cannot be confirmed without DNA. CDR1 and CDR2 (germline): SGHRS, YFSETQ. The CDR3 runs 16 residues. The CDR3 sequence: CASSLVPGAGRNEQFF.

The gene calls are TRBV4-1 and TRBJ2-1. Germline CDR1 reads MGHRA; CDR2 reads YSYEKL. The CDR3 sequence is 17 residues long. The CDR3 region is CASSQDLATTTYNEQFF.

The rearrangement links TRBV11-2 to TRBJ2-1; TCRdb calls TRBD2, which cannot be checked without DNA. This CDR3 is built from 18 residues. CDR1 SGHAT and CDR2 FQNNGV come from the germline V gene. This CDR3 reads CASSLVGSGGASYNEQFF. Full variable domain (outside the CDR3, taken from reference TRBV11-2 and TRBJ2-1): EAGVAQSPRYKIIEKRQSVAFWCNPISGHATLYWYQQILGQGPKLLIQFQNNGVVDDSQLPKDRFSAERLKGVDSTLKIQPAKLEDSAVYLCASSLVGSGGASYNEQFFGPGTRLTVL.

The chain uses TRBV6-1 and TRBJ2-5; TCRdb lists TRBD2, though no DNA is available to test this call. Per germline, CDR1 MNHNS and CDR2 SASEGT. This CDR3 has 17 residues. The CDR3 is CASSPAPSGRSQETQYF.

The chain joins TRBV12-3 or TRBV12-4 to TRBJ1-1. This CDR3 comprises 13 residues. The CDR3 sequence: CASSFGSNTEAFF.

The chain combines TRBV6-2 or TRBV6-3 with TRBJ1-2; TCRdb calls TRBD1, which cannot be checked without DNA. Germline V gene sequence: CDR1 MNHEY, CDR2 SVGEGT. This CDR3 is 14 amino acids long. CDR3: CASRGSSTGDGYTF.

The chain couples TRBV5-1 to TRBJ2-2; without DNA, the TCRdb call of TRBD2 cannot be checked. This CDR3 spans 14 amino acids. Germline CDR1 SGHRS, CDR2 YFSETQ. The CDR3 region is CASSFYPGTGELFF.

The rearrangement uses TRBV7-9 and TRBJ1-2; the D gene TCRdb calls, TRBD1, cannot be checked with no DNA. CDR3 length equals 13 residues. Germline CDR1 is SEHNR and CDR2 is FQNEAQ (reference sequence). The CDR3 loop is CASSQGQVQGYTF.

The chain recombines TRBV20-1 with TRBJ1-4; with no DNA, the TCRdb D assignment of TRBD1 cannot be verified. The CDR3 is 15 amino acids. The germline CDR1 and CDR2 sequences are DFQATT and SNEGSKA (reference sequence). The CDR3 protein is CSARDRQGDLEKLFF.

V and J are TRBV20-1 and TRBJ1-1; TCRdb outputs TRBD1, but without DNA this stays unchecked. This CDR3 comprises 14 residues. The V gene's germline CDR1 is DFQATT and CDR2 SNEGSKA (reference sequence). The CDR3 sequence is CSARRSLGGTEAFF.

The rearrangement joins TRBV6-2 or TRBV6-3 to TRBJ2-1; absent DNA, TCRdb's TRBD2 call cannot be checked. Per the germline V gene, CDR1 is MNHEY and CDR2 is SVGEGT. The CDR3 is 14 amino acids. CDR3: CASSIAGPSNEQFF.

The chain is built from TRBV4-1 and TRBJ1-2. This CDR3 is built from 18 residues. The V gene's germline CDR1 is MGHRA and CDR2 YSYEKL. This CDR3 reads CASSTRSVTANALYGYTF.

The chain combines TRBV20-1 with TRBJ2-4; TCRdb calls TRBD1, which cannot be checked without DNA. The CDR3 consists of 15 residues. CDR1 is DFQATT, CDR2 SNEGSKA, per germline (reference sequence). The CDR3 is CSARQGRSAKNIQYF.

The chain combines TRBV12-3 or TRBV12-4 with TRBJ2-7; the D call from TCRdb, TRBD1, cannot be confirmed without DNA. The CDR3 is made up of 16 amino acids. CDR3 amino acids: CASSQDWGTAPYEQYF.

The chain employs TRBV4-1 and TRBJ1-2; TCRdb designates TRBD1, a call that cannot be tested without DNA. This CDR3 contains 15 residues. Germline CDR1 reads MGHRA; CDR2 reads YSYEKL. The CDR3 sequence: CASSQAGTGAYGYTF.

This chain joins TRBV24-1 and TRBJ2-3; TCRdb picks TRBD2, but there is no DNA to check that call. The CDR3 runs to 16 residues. Germline CDR1 and CDR2: KGHDR and SFDVKD. The CDR3 loop reads CATSDQGLAVTDTQYF.